One T cell receptor beta chain is described in this entry. This sample stems from a study of OX40 agonist ivuxolimab in advanced cancers. Across the study: Patients took ivuxolimab, an agonistic anti-OX40 (CD134) antibody.

Blood draws occurred at baseline, cycle 4 day 1, and cycle 7 day 1. With 4 bases clipped from V and 16 bases from J, the junction kept 10 bases outside the gene matches. The CDR3 spans 13 residues. Germline CDR1 SGHDN, CDR2 FVKESK. Data came from immunoSEQ multiplex PCR; TCRdb stores just in-frame clones and leaves some out. Of around 40,000 clones listed, around 85% are singletons. This specimen was CD4+ or CD8+ T cells sorted from blood, taken in a trial of the OX40 agonist ivuxolimab. The chain couples TRBV14 to TRBJ2-4; 10 nucleotides align to TRBD1. The sequence came from an adult with an advanced solid tumor such as melanoma, head and neck, liver or kidney cancer. CDR3: CASSPFDRGQYYF. The CDR3 bases are TGTGCCAGCAGCCCCTTTGACAGGGGGCAGTACTACTTC.